A selection of T cell receptor beta chains follows, all from one sample in a study of persistence of HIV-infected CD4 T cells. These TCRs are of unknown antigen specificity. The repertoire was sequenced with immunoSEQ multiplex PCR; TCRdb's copy has only in-frame clones and lacks some. The sample consists of under 20,000 clones, more than 55% of them appearing once. Sequenced here: CD4+ T cells sorted from PBMCs after approximately 19-hour stimulation, sampled from a patient who received antiretroviral therapy. The receptors stem from an adult woman with HIV who was CMV-seropositive. The CDR3 runs from the conserved cysteine through the conserved F or W. The D gene is left open where the match is weak. Size tells how often a clone was seen (once, few, many) or the class of an expanded clone, and some rows leave it out.

j_call d_call v_call cdr3_length clone_size cdr3_nt cdr3_aa
TRBJ2-4 - TRBV4-1 15 - TGCGCCAGCAGCCAAGCCACCCTGGGCAAAAACATTCAGTACTTC CASSQATLGKNIQYF
TRBJ1-1 TRBD1 TRBV6-5 14 once TGTGCCAGCAGCCCCTTACAGGGGGCTATTGAAGCTTTCTTT CASSPLQGAIEAFF
TRBJ2-7 - TRBV5-6 13 - TGTGCCAGCAGCACCGGGTCCTCCTACGAGCAGTACTTC CASSTGSSYEQYF
TRBJ2-7 - TRBV12-3/TRBV12-4 13 - TGTGCCAGCAGTTTAAGAGGGCCCTACGAGCAGTACTTC CASSLRGPYEQYF
TRBJ1-4 - TRBV4-1 14 few TGCGCCAGCAGCCAAGAGAGGGATAATGAAAAACTGTTTTTT CASSQERDNEKLFF
TRBJ1-1 - TRBV5-5 13 - TGTGCCAGCAGCTTGGGGGGGAGCGGTGAAGCTTTCTTT CASSLGGSGEAFF
TRBJ2-7 - TRBV2 12 few TGTGCCAGCAGTGTAACGACGTACGAGCAGTACTTC CASSVTTYEQYF
TRBJ2-3 TRBD2 TRBV29-1 14 - TGCAGCGGCGCCGGGACTAGCGTGGCAGATACGCAGTATTTT CSGAGTSVADTQYF
TRBJ1-5 - TRBV19 14 - TGTGCCAGTAGCTATAGCGGGTACAATCAGCCCCAGCATTTT CASSYSGYNQPQHF
TRBJ1-5 - TRBV18 14 - TGTGCCAGCTCACCTGTTGATAGCAATCAGCCCCAGCATTTT CASSPVDSNQPQHF
TRBJ2-5 TRBD2 TRBV5-4 20 few TGTGCCAGCAGCTCTACAATTTTCGCGGGACTAGCGGGGGACCAAGAGACCCAGTACTTC CASSSTIFAGLAGDQETQYF
TRBJ2-3 - TRBV29-1 15 - TGCAGCGTTGAACGATGGGGAAAAGGGACAGATACGCAGTATTTT CSVERWGKGTDTQYF
TRBJ2-3 TRBD2 TRBV11-3 16 - TGTGCCAGCAGCTTAGGTCGCCGGGGAGGGACAGATACGCAGTATTTT CASSLGRRGGTDTQYF
TRBJ1-4 - TRBV4-1 15 few TGCGCCAGCAGCCTAGCAGGAGGAACTAATGAAAAACTGTTTTTT CASSLAGGTNEKLFF
TRBJ2-1 - TRBV19 12 - TGTGCCAGTAGTCGGCTGAACAATGAGCAGTTCTTC CASSRLNNEQFF
TRBJ2-1 TRBD2 TRBV10-1 15 few TGCGCCAGCAGCCCTAGCGGCAAACTCTACAATGAGCAGTTCTTC CASSPSGKLYNEQFF
TRBJ2-1 TRBD2 TRBV6-1 14 - TGTGCCAGCAGTTCCACTAGCGGGGCCCGGGAGCAGTTCTTC CASSSTSGAREQFF
TRBJ2-2 - TRBV9 13 few TGTGCCAGCAGCGTGACATTTACCGGGGAGCTGTTTTTT CASSVTFTGELFF
TRBJ1-3 TRBD1 TRBV28 16 - TGTGCCAGCAGTCCAGGACAGGTTTCGTCTGGAAACACCATATATTTT CASSPGQVSSGNTIYF
TRBJ2-1 TRBD2 TRBV10-1 15 - TGCGCCAGCACCGAATCTGGCGGGGGGGCCGGGGAGCAGTTCTTC CASTESGGGAGEQFF
TRBJ1-2 - TRBV19 14 - TGTGCCAGCGGCATAGCTGGCGTCCTCTATGGCTACACCTTC CASGIAGVLYGYTF
TRBJ1-3 TRBD1 TRBV5-6 15 few TGTGCCAGCAGTCCCAAGGGACAGGGGCGGAACACCATATATTTT CASSPKGQGRNTIYF
TRBJ1-3 TRBD1 TRBV12-5 16 few TGTGCTAGTGGTTTGGTACACGGGACAGTGGGAAACACCATATATTTT CASGLVHGTVGNTIYF
TRBJ1-4 - TRBV12-3/TRBV12-4 13 few TGTGCCAGCAGTTTAAAGACAGCTGAAAAACTGTTTTTT CASSLKTAEKLFF
TRBJ2-7 TRBD1 TRBV14 11 - TGTGCCAGCAGCGCAGGGGGCGCAATCTCCTTC CASSAGGAISF
TRBJ1-1 TRBD1 TRBV9 14 - TGTGCCAGCAGCGAGCAGGGGGCGGGTACTGAAGCTTTCTTT CASSEQGAGTEAFF
TRBJ2-3 TRBD1 TRBV5-8 15 few TGTGCCAGCAGCCCAGGACAGGGGGCGCGAGATACGCAGTATTTT CASSPGQGARDTQYF
TRBJ2-1 TRBD1 TRBV2 13 - TGTGCCAGCGCGGGACAGGGAAGGAATGAGCAGTTCTTC CASAGQGRNEQFF
TRBJ1-1 - TRBV7-9 15 few TGTGCCAGCAGCCTACCTCGGATGGGACTGGGTGAAGCTTTCTTT CASSLPRMGLGEAFF
TRBJ1-1 - TRBV10-2 14 few TGCGCCAGCAGTGGGACAGTGTCGGGCACTGAAGCTTTCTTT CASSGTVSGTEAFF
TRBJ1-2 - TRBV5-1 13 few TGCGCCAGCAGCTTGGTACGGGGACGGGACTACACCTTC CASSLVRGRDYTF
TRBJ1-4 - TRBV5-1 14 - TGCGCCAGCAGCTTGAGAGGAGATAATGAAAAACTGTTTTTT CASSLRGDNEKLFF
TRBJ2-7 TRBD1 TRBV19 14 - TGTGCCAGTAGCCGCGGACAGGGTCCCTACGAGCAGTACTTC CASSRGQGPYEQYF